This entry concerns a single T cell receptor (beta chain). As yet, its antigen is unknown. This sample is part of a study of T cell repertoires in cytomegalovirus infection. As for the study in general: CMV epitopes, recently identified HLA-C-restricted and well-studied HLA-B-restricted, were used. General observations from the study: Dominating the ex vivo response were HLA-C-restricted CMV-specific TCR beta clonotypes. Summed frequency of public TCR beta families distinguished CMV carriers with the relevant HLA.

The length of the CDR3 is 17 residues. J lost 4 bases, V lost 4 bases, and 6 bases had no gene match. Germline V lookup: CDR1 SGHRS, CDR2 YFSETQ. TCRdb reprocessed the reads with MiXCR, giving one entry per CDR3 protein. The sample carries 310,000 or so distinct CDR3 sequences, 20% to 30% recorded once. This specimen was cultured PBMCs, taken from culture after CMV antigen stimulation. The sequence was collected from a human donor in good health (CMV status not recorded). Some clones in this sample may be carry-over from other donors' samples. V and J are TRBV5-1 and TRBJ2-1; 15 bases are shared with TRBD2. The CDR3, as DNA: TGCGCCAGCAGCCATAGGACTAGCGGGAGGGTATACAATGAGCAGTTCTTC. This translates into CASSHRTSGRVYNEQFF.